This T cell receptor (beta chain) was found in a study of control samples from healthy donors and cancer patients. Data came from immunoSEQ multiplex PCR; TCRdb stores just in-frame clones and leaves some out. The sample has about 160,000 clones, approximately 90% seen once; the top ten hold 9.5% to 15%. The germline V gene encodes CDR1 MNHEY and CDR2 SMNVEV (reference sequence). V lost 5 bases and J lost 1; bases outside the gene matches: 6. The CDR3 loop spans 15 amino acids. Specimen: blood. V usage is TRBV27 and J usage is TRBJ2-3, with 7 bases that match TRBD1. This TCR derives from a man aged 25 to 40 in good health. The DNA for the CDR3 is TGTGCCAGCAGTCACCGGGACAGACGCACAGATACGCAGTATTTT. This codes for CASSHRDRRTDTQYF.